These T cell receptor beta chains were read from a single sample in a study of blood T cells in healthy people across ages. MiXCR, run by TCRdb on the 5' RACE reads, gives a single entry per CDR3 protein. There are roughly 500,000 distinct CDR3 sequences in the sample; under 30% occur only once, and 8.5% to 9.5% lies in the top ten. The sample was also linked to a second study, of T cells of mothers and their children.

The sequencing input was blood. These TCRs come from a boy aged 10-17 years in good health. CDR3s include the opening cysteine and the closing phenylalanine or tryptophan. The D gene is left open where the match is weak. The size entry is marked missing in some rows and otherwise reads once, few, many or a size class.

d_call | clone_size | j_call | v_call | cdr3_aa | cdr3_nt
NA | NA | TRBJ2-3 | TRBV11-1 | CASSSIRFRGTPRDTQYF | TGTGCCAGCAGCTCTATTCGGTTTCGAGGGACCCCAAGAGATACGCAGTATTTT
NA | NA | TRBJ2-7 | TRBV7-9 | CASSGGIYEQYF | TGTGCCAGCAGCGGCGGGATTTACGAGCAGTACTTC
TRBD1 | NA | TRBJ1-1 | TRBV18 | CASSPLPGTGWGVPEAFF | TGTGCCAGCTCACCACTCCCCGGGACAGGGTGGGGGGTCCCTGAAGCTTTCTTT
TRBD1 | once | TRBJ1-2 | TRBV15 | CATRDRGVSGYTF | TGTGCCACCCGGGACAGGGGTGTCAGTGGCTACACCTTC
NA | few | TRBJ2-5 | TRBV9 | CASSVAQGGETQYF | TGTGCCAGCAGCGTAGCTCAGGGGGGAGAGACCCAGTACTTC
NA | NA | TRBJ1-1 | TRBV28 | CASSLSAQGTEAFF | TGTGCCAGCAGTTTATCCGCTCAGGGGACTGAAGCTTTCTTT
TRBD2 | few | TRBJ2-1 | TRBV27 | CASSTTSGRAYEQFF | TGTGCCAGCAGTACGACTAGCGGGAGGGCCTATGAGCAGTTCTTC
NA | NA | TRBJ1-2 | TRBV9 | CASSGGGRGYTF | TGTGCCAGCAGCGGAGGGGGAAGGGGCTACACCTTC
NA | NA | TRBJ2-7 | TRBV19 | CASWDTGLNEQYF | TGTGCCAGCTGGGATACGGGATTGAACGAGCAGTACTTC
NA | few | TRBJ1-2 | TRBV29-1 | CSVVGIPGGYTF | TGCAGCGTTGTGGGGATTCCTGGGGGCTACACCTTC
TRBD1 | few | TRBJ1-2 | TRBV30 | CAWSEPTSTGVVPNYGYTF | TGTGCCTGGAGTGAACCCACCTCGACAGGGGTTGTACCTAACTATGGCTACACCTTC
TRBD2 | NA | TRBJ2-3 | TRBV18 | CASSPSTSGGRTDTQYF | TGTGCCAGCTCACCGTCGACTAGCGGGGGGCGCACAGATACGCAGTATTTT
NA | NA | TRBJ2-5 | TRBV20-1 | CSARDTSGQETQYF | TGCAGTGCTAGAGATACTAGTGGCCAAGAGACCCAGTACTTC
NA | few | TRBJ2-7 | TRBV5-1 | CASSLGPEGYEQYF | TGCGCCAGCAGCCTCGGTCCCGAAGGCTACGAGCAGTACTTC
NA | few | TRBJ2-7 | TRBV3-1 | CASSQDRRRAVYEQYF | TGTGCCAGCAGCCAAGATCGTCGGAGGGCTGTCTACGAGCAGTACTTC
TRBD2 | NA | TRBJ2-1 | TRBV6-5 | CASSYTSGSLYNEQFF | TGTGCCAGCAGTTACACGAGCGGGAGTCTTTACAATGAGCAGTTCTTC